The clone carrying this T cell receptor beta chain appeared many times. These data originate in a study of T cells in Graves' hyperthyroidism and ophthalmopathy. V lost 0 bases to trimming and J lost 4 bases; unmatched junction nucleotides: 15. The CDR3 is made up of 19 amino acids. The germline V gene encodes CDR1 MNHNS and CDR2 SASEGT. Amplified TCR beta CDR3 regions derived from RNA transcripts. The HTBI primer set was used in a first-round RT-PCR of the TCR CDR3. TCRdb redid the calling of the multiplex PCR reads with MiXCR, one entry per CDR3 protein. This repertoire shows about 360,000 distinct CDR3 sequences, 19% found once; its top ten account for around 4%.

The TCR comes from a young woman with Graves' hyperthyroidism. V and J are TRBV6-1 and TRBJ2-5, with 9 nucleotides matching TRBD1. Sequences were obtained from blood. CDR3 DNA sequence: TGTGCCAGCAGTGAAGCGCTTCGGACAGGGGCGTTCCAACTAGAGACCCAGTACTTC. Its translation: CASSEALRTGAFQLETQYF.